Sequencing of this TCR beta chain was carried out in a study of identical twins. The study, taken as a whole, reports: High-abundance cord blood beta clonotypes had fewer insertions; memory repertoires showed none. Donors were not followed over many years; analysis was cross-sectional. Modeled out-of-frame TCR alpha sharing in monozygotic twins fell below observed levels.

Every donor was a healthy Caucasian. TCRdb reprocessed the 5' RACE reads via MiXCR and lists one record per CDR3 protein. The sample lists hundreds of thousands of distinct CDR3 sequences; 6.1% were seen once. V gave up 5 bases and J gave up 2 bases, with 16 bases separating them. Germline V gives CDR1 DFQATT, CDR2 SNEGSKA (reference sequence). This CDR3 has 14 residues. This clonotype appeared many times. What it recognizes is unknown. J is TRBJ2-7 and V is TRBV20-1; the D call may be TRBD1 or TRBD2 (5 bases each). The clonotype originates from a man aged 18 to 30 in good health. The sequenced sample consisted of naive T cells sorted from blood. Here the CDR3 DNA reads TGCAGTGCTTCCCCCGGGGCGGCCCCCTACGAGCAGTACTTC. Protein product: CSASPGAAPYEQYF.